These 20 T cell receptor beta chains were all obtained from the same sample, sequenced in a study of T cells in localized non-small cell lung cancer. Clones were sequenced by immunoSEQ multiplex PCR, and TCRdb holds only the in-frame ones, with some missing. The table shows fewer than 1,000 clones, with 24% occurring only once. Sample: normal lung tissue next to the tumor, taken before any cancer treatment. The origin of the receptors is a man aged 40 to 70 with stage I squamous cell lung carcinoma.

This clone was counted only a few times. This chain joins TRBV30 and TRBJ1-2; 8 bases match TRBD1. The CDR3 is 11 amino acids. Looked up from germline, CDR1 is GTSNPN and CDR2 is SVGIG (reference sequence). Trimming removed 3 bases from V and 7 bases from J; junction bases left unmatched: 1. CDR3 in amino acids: CAWRTGGGYTF. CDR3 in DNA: TGTGCCTGGAGAACAGGGGGTGGCTACACCTTC.

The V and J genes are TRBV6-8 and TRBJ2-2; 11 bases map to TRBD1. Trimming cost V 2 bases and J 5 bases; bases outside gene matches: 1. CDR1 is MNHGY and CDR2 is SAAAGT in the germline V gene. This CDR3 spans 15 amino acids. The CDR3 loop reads CASSYGTGGTGELFF. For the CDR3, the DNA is TGTGCCAGCAGTTACGGGACAGGGGGGACCGGGGAGCTGTTTTTT.

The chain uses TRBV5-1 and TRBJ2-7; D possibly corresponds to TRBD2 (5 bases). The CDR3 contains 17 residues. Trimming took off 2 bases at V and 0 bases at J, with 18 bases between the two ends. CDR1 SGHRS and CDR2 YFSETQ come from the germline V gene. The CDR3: CASSFLGLPSPSYEQYF. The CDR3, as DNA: TGCGCCAGCAGCTTCTTAGGACTTCCCTCGCCCTCCTACGAGCAGTACTTC.

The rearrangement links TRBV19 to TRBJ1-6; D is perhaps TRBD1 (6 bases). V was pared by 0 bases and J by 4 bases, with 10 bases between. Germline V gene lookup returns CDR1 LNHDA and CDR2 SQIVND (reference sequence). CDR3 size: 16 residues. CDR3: CASSIDATGYNSPLHF. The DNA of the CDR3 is TGTGCCAGTAGTATAGATGCGACAGGTTATAATTCACCCCTCCACTTT.

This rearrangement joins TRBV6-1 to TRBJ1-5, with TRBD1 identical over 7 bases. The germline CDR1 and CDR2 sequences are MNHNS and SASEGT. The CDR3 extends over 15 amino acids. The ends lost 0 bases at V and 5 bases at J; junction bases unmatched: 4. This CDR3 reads CASSEATGNYQPQHF. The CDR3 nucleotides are TGTGCCAGCAGTGAAGCGACAGGGAACTATCAGCCCCAGCATTTT.

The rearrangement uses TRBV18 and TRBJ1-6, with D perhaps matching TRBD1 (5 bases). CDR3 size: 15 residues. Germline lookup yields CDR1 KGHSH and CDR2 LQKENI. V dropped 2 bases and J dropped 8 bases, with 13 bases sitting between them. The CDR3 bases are TGTGCCAGCTCACCATTTGAGGGGATGCATTCACCCCTCCACTTT. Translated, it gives CASSPFEGMHSPLHF.

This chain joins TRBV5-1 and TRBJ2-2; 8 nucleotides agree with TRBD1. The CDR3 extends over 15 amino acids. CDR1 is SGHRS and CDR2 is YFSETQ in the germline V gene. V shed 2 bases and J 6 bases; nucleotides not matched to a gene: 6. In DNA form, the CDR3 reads TGCGCCAGCAGCTTCGGACAGGGAGAACCCGGGGAGCTGTTTTTT. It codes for CASSFGQGEPGELFF.

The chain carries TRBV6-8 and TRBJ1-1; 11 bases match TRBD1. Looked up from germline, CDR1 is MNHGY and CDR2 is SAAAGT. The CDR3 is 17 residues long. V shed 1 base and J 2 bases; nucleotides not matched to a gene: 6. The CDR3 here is CASSYYGQGAGNTEAFF. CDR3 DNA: TGTGCCAGCAGTTACTACGGACAGGGGGCTGGCAACACTGAAGCTTTCTTT.

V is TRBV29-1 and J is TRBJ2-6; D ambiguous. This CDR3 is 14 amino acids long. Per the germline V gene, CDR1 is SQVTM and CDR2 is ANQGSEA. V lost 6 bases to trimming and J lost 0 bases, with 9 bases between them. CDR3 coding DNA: TGCAGCGTCGTCCCGCACTCTGGGGCCAACGTCCTGACTTTC. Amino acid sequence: CSVVPHSGANVLTF.

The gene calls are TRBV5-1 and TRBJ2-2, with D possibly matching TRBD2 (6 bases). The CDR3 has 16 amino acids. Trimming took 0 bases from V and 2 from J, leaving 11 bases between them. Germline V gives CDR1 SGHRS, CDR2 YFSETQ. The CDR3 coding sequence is TGCGCCAGCAGCTTGGAGGGCGGGGCTAACACCGGGGAGCTGTTTTTT. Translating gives CASSLEGGANTGELFF.

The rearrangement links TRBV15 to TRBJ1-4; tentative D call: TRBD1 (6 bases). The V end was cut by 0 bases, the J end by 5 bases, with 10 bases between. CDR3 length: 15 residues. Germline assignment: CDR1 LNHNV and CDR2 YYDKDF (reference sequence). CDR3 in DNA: TGTGCCACCAGCAGAGATAAGGGGACAAATGAAAAACTGTTTTTT. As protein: CATSRDKGTNEKLFF.

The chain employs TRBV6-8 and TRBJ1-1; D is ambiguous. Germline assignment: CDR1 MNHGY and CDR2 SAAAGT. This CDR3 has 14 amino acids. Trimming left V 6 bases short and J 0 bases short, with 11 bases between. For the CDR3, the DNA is TGTGCCAGCAGACGTGGACGGTTGAACACTGAAGCTTTCTTT. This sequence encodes CASRRGRLNTEAFF.

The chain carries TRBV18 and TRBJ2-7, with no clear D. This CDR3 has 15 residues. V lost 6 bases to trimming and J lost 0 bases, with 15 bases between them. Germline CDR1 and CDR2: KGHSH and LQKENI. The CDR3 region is CASSEHAGPSYEQYF. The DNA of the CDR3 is TGTGCCAGCTCTGAACACGCTGGTCCCTCCTACGAGCAGTACTTC.

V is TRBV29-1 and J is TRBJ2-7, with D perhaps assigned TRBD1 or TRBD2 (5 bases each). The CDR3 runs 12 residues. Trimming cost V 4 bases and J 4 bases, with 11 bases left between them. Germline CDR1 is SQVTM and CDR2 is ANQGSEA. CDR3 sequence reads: CSVARREYEQYF. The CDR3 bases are TGCAGCGTTGCCCGCAGGGAGTACGAGCAGTACTTC.

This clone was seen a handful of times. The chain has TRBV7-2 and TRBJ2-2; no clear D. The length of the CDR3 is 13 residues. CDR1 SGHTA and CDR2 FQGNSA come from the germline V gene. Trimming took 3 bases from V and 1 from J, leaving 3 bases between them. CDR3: CASSFMNTGELFF. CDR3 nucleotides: TGTGCCAGCAGCTTCATGAACACCGGGGAGCTGTTTTTT.

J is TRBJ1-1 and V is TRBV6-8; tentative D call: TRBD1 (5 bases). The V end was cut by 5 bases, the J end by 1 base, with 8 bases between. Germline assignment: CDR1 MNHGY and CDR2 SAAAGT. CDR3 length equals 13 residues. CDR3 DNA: TGTGCCAGCAGTCTCGACAGGAACACTGAAGCTTTCTTT. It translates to CASSLDRNTEAFF.

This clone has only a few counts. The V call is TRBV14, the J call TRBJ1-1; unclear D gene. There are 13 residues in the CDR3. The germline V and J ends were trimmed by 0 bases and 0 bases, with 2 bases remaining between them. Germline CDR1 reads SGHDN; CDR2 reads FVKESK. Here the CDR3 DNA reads TGTGCCAGCAGCCAAGATATGAACACTGAAGCTTTCTTT. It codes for CASSQDMNTEAFF.

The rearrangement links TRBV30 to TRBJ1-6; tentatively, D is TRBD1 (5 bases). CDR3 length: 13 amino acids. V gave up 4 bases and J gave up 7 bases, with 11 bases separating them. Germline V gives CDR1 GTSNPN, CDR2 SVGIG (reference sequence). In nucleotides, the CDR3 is TGTGCCTGGAACCGGGACGGAAATTCACCCCTCCACTTT. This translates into CAWNRDGNSPLHF.

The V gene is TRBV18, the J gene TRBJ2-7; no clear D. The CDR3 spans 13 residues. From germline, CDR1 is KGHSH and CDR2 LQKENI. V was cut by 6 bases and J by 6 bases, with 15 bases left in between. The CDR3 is CASSPTPQAEQYF. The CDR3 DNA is TGTGCCAGCTCCCCAACCCCCCAAGCCGAGCAGTACTTC.

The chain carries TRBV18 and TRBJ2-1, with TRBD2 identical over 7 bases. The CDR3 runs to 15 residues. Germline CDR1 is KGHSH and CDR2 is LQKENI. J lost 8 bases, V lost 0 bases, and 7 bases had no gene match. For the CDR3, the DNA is TGTGCCAGCTCACCACCGCCGGGGGGTTGGTATGAGCAGTTCTTC. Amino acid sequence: CASSPPPGGWYEQFF.